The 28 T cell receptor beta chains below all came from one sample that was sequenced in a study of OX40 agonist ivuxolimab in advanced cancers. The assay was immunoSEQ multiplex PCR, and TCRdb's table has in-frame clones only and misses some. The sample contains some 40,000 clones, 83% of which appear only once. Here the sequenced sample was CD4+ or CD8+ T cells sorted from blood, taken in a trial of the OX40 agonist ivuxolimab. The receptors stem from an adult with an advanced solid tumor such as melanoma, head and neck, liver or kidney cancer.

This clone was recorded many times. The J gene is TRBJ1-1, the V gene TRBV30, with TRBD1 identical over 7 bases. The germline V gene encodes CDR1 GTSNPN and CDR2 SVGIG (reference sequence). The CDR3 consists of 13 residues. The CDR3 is CASSGDSYTEAFF. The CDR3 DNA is TGTGCTTCGAGCGGGGACAGTTACACTGAAGCTTTCTTT. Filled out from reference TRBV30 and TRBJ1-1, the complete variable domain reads SQTIHQWPATLVQPVGSPLSLECTVEGTSNPNLYWYRQAAGRGLQLLFYSVGIGQISSEVPQNLSASRPQDRQFILSSKKLLLSDSGFYLCASSGDSYTEAFFGQGTRLTVV.

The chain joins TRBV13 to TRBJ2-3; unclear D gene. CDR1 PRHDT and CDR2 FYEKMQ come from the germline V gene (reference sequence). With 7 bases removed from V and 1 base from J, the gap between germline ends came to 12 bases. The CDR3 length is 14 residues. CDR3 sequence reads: CASTYRGGTDTQYF. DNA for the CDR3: TGTGCCAGCACCTACCGTGGGGGCACAGATACGCAGTATTTT.

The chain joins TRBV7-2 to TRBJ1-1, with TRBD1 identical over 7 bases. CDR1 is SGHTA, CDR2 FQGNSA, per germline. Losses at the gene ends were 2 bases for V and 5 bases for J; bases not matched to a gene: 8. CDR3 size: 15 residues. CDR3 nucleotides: TGTGCCAGCAGCTTAACGGGAGGGGGCCAAACTGAAGCTTTCTTT. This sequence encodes CASSLTGGGQTEAFF.

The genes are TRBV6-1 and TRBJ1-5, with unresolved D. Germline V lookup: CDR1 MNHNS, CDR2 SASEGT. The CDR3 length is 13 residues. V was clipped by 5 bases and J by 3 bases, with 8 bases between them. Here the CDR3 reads CASSHRDNQPQHF. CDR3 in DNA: TGTGCCAGCAGTCACCGGGACAATCAGCCCCAGCATTTT.

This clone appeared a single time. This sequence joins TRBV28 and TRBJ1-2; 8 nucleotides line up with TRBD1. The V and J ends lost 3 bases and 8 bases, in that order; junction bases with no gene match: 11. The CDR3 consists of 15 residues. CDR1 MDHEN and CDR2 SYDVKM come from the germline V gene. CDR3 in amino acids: CASSFDRTGLGGYTF. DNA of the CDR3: TGTGCCAGCAGTTTTGATCGGACAGGGCTCGGAGGCTACACCTTC.

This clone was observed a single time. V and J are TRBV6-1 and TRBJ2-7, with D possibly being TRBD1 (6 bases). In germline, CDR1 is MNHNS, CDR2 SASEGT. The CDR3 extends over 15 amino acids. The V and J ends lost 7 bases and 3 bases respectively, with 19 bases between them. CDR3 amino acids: CASTVTEGQHYEQYF. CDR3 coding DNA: TGTGCCAGCACCGTCACCGAAGGACAGCACTACGAGCAGTACTTC.

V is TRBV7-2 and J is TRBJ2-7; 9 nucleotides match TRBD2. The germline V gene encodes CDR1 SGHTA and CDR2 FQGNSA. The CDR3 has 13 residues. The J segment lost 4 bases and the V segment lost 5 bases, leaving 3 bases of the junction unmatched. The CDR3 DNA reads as TGTGCCAGCAGCACTAGCGGGTCTTACGAGCAGTACTTC. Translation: CASSTSGSYEQYF.

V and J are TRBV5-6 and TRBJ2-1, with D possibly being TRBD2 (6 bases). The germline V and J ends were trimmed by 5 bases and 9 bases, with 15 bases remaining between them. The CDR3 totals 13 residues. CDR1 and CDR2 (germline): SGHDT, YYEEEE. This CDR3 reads CASRVTGGVEQFF. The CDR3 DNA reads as TGTGCCAGCAGGGTAACCGGGGGTGTTGAGCAGTTCTTC.

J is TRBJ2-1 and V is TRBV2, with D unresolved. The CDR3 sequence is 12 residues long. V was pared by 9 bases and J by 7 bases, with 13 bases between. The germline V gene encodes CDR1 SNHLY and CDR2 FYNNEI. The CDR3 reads CASRLVANEQFF. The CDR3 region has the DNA TGTGCCAGTCGGTTGGTGGCTAATGAGCAGTTCTTC.

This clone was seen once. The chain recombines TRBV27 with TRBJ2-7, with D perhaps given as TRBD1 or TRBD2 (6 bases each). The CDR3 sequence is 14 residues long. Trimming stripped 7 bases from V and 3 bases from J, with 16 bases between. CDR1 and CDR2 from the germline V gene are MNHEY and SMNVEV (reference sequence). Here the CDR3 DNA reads TGTGCCAGCACCCCTGGGGGGCTTGGCTACGAGCAGTACTTC. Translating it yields CASTPGGLGYEQYF.

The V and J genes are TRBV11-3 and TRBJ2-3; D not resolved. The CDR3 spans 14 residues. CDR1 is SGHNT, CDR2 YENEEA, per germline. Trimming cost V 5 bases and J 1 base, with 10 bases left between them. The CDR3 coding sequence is TGTGCCAGCAGCCGGAGTTTTGGCACAGATACGCAGTATTTT. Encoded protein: CASSRSFGTDTQYF.

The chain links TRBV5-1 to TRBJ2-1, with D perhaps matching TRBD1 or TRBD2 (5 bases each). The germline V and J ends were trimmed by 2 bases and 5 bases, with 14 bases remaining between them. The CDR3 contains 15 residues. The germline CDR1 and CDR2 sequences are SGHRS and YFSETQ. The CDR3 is CASSFLGETNNEQFF. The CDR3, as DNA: TGCGCCAGCAGCTTTTTGGGGGAAACGAACAATGAGCAGTTCTTC.

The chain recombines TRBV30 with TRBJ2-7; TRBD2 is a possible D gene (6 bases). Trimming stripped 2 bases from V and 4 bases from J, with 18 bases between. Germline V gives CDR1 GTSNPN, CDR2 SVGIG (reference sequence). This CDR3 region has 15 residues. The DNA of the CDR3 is TGTGCCTGGAGTTCCGGGGGAAAGAATAAGTACGAGCAGTACTTC. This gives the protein CAWSSGGKNKYEQYF. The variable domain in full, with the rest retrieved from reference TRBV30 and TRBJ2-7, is SQTIHQWPATLVQPVGSPLSLECTVEGTSNPNLYWYRQAAGRGLQLLFYSVGIGQISSEVPQNLSASRPQDRQFILSSKKLLLSDSGFYLCAWSSGGKNKYEQYFGPGTRLTVT.

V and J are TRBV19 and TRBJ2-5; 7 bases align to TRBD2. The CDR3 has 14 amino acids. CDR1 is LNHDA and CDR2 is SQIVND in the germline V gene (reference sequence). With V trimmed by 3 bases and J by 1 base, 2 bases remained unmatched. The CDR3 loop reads CASSMGGVQETQYF. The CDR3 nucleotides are TGTGCCAGTAGTATGGGGGGGGTCCAAGAGACCCAGTACTTC.

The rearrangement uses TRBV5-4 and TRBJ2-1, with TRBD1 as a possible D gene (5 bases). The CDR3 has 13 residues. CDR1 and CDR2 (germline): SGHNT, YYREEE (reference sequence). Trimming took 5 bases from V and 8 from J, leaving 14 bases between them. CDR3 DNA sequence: TGTGCCAGCAGGCCGCCAGGGTATGATGAGCAGTTCTTC. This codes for CASRPPGYDEQFF.

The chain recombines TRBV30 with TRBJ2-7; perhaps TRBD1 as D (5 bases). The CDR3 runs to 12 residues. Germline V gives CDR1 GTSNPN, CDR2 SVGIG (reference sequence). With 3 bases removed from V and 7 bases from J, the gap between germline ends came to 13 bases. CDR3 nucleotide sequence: TGTGCCTGGAGGGGTGGACATTGGGAGCAGTACTTC. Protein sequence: CAWRGGHWEQYF.

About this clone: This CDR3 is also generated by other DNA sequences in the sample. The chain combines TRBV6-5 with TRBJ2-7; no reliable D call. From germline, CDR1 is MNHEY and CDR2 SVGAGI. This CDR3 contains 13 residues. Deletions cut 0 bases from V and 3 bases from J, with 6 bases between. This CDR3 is CASSYSPLYEQYF. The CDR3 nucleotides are TGTGCCAGCAGTTACTCGCCACTCTACGAGCAGTACTTC.

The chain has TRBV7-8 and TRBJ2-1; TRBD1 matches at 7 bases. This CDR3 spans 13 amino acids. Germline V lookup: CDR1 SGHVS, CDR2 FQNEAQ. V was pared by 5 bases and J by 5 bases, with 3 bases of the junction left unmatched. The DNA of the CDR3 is TGTGCCAGCAGCCTTGACAGGGACAATGAGCAGTTCTTC. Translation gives CASSLDRDNEQFF.

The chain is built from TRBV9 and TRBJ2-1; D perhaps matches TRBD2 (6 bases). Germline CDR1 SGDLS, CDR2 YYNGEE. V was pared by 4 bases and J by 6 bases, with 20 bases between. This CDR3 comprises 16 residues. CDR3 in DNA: TGTGCCAGCAGCTTGGTTGGAGGGGTTGAGAGCAATGAGCAGTTCTTC. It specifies CASSLVGGVESNEQFF.

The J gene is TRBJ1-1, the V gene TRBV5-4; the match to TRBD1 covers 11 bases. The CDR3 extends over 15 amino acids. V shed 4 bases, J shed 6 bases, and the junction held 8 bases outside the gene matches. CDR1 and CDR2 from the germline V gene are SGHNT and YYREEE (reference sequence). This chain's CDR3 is CASSRYGQGAAEAFF. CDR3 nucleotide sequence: TGTGCCAGCAGCCGATACGGACAGGGGGCCGCTGAAGCTTTCTTT.

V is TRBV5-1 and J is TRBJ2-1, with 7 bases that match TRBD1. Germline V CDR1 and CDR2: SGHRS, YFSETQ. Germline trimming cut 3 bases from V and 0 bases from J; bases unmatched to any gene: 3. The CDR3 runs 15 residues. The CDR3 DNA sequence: TGCGCCAGCAGCTGGGGACAGAGCTCCTACAATGAGCAGTTCTTC. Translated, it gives CASSWGQSSYNEQFF. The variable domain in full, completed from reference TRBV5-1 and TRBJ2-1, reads KAGVTQTPRYLIKTRGQQVTLSCSPISGHRSVSWYQQTPGQGLQFLFEYFSETQRNKGNFPGRFSGRQFSNSRSEMNVSTLELGDSALYLCASSWGQSSYNEQFFGPGTRLTVL.

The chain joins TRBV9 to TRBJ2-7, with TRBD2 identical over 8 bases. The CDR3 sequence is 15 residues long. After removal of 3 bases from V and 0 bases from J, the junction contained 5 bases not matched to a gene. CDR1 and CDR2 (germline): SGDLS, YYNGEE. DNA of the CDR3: TGTGCCAGCAGCGGATCCGCGGGAGGCTCCTACGAGCAGTACTTC. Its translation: CASSGSAGGSYEQYF.

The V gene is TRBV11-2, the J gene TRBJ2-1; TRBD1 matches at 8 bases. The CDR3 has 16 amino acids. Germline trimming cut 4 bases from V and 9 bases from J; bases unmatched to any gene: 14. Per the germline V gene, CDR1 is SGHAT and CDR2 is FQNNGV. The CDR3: CASSSALWGQVREQFF. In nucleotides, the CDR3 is TGTGCCAGCAGCTCCGCCCTTTGGGGACAGGTCCGTGAGCAGTTCTTC.

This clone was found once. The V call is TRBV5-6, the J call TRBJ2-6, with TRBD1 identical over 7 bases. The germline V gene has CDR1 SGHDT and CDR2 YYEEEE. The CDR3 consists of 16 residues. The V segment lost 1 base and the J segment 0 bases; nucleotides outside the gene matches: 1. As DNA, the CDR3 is TGTGCCAGCAGCTTGTCAGGGGGCTCTGGGGCCAACGTCCTGACTTTC. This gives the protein CASSLSGGSGANVLTF.

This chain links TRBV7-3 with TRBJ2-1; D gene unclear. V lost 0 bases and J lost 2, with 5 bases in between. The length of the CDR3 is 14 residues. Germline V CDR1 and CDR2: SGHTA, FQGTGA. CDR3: CASSLTGPYNEQFF. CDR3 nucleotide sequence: TGTGCCAGCAGCTTAACGGGTCCCTACAATGAGCAGTTCTTC. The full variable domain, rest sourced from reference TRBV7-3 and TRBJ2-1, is GAGVSQTPSNKVTEKGKYVELRCDPISGHTALYWYRQSLGQGPEFLIYFQGTGAADDSGLPNDRFFAVRPEGSVSTLKIQRTERGDSAVYLCASSLTGPYNEQFFGPGTRLTVL.

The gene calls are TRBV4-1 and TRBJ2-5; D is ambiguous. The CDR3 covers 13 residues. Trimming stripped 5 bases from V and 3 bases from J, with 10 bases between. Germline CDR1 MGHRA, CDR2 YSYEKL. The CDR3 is CASSSTWEETQYF. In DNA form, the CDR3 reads TGCGCCAGCAGCTCGACGTGGGAAGAGACCCAGTACTTC.

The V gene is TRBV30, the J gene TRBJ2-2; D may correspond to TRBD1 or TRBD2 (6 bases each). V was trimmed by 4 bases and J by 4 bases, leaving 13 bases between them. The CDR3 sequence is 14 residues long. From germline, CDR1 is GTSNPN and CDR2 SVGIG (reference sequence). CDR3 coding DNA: TGTGCCTGGACTGGGGGGCTGAGCACCGGGGAGCTGTTTTTT. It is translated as CAWTGGLSTGELFF.

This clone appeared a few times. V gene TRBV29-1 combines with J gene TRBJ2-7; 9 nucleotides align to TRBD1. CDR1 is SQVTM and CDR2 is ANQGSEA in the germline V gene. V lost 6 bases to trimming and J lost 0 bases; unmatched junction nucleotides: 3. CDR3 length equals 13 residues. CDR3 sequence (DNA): TGCAGCGTCCGGGACAGGGACTCCTACGAGCAGTACTTC. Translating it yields CSVRDRDSYEQYF.